The rows below give T cell receptor beta chains drawn from one sample of a study of blood T cell repertoires in COVID-19. Clones were read by immunoSEQ multiplex PCR, and TCRdb kept only the in-frame ones, dropping some. In the table there are about 44,000 clones, approximately 82% of which are singletons. The sequencing input was peripheral blood. These receptor sequences come from a woman between 65 and 79 years old with acute or convalescent COVID-19. Both conserved end residues are part of each CDR3. The D gene is left open where the match is weak. Size tells how often a clone was seen (once, few, many) or the class of an expanded clone, and some rows leave it out.

15 TRBJ2-3 TRBD2 once TRBV18 TGTGCCAGCTCATCGACTAGCGGCCTTACAGATACGCAGTATTTT CASSSTSGLTDTQYF
17 TRBJ1-5 TRBD1 NA TRBV27 TGTGCCAGCAGTTTGGGTAAGGGACAGAGAAGCAATCAGCCCCAGCATTTT CASSLGKGQRSNQPQHF
15 TRBJ1-1 TRBD1 NA TRBV19 TGTGCCAGTAGGCCCGACAGGGTACAGGGCACTGAAGCTTTCTTT CASRPDRVQGTEAFF
14 TRBJ1-2 NA NA TRBV9 TGTGCCAGCAGCCCCCAACAGGGTAACTATGGCTACACCTTC CASSPQQGNYGYTF
15 TRBJ2-1 NA NA TRBV5-1 TGCGCCAGCAGCCCTCTTCACCCGACCAGGGATGAGCAGTTCTTC CASSPLHPTRDEQFF
16 TRBJ2-1 NA NA TRBV24-1 TGTGCCACCAGTGATTTGAGAGGGGGTAGCTACAATGAGCAGTTCTTC CATSDLRGGSYNEQFF
14 TRBJ1-1 NA NA TRBV11-2 TGTGCCAGCAGCTTAGATTTGGTCACCTCACGGGCTTTCTTT CASSLDLVTSRAFF
21 TRBJ2-5 TRBD2 few TRBV3-1/TRBV3-2 TGTGCCAGCAGCCAAGTAACTAAGTTCGGACTAGCGGGAACAAGGGGGGAGACCCAGTACTTC CASSQVTKFGLAGTRGETQYF
13 TRBJ2-1 NA NA TRBV11-1 TGTGCCACCCGGGGGAGTTCCTACAATGAGCAGTTCTTC CATRGSSYNEQFF
15 TRBJ2-1 TRBD1 NA TRBV5-1 TGCGCCAGCAGCTTTGAGTTAACAGGGGTAAGGTTACGTGTCTTC CASSFELTGVRLRVF
19 TRBJ2-1 TRBD1 NA TRBV4-3 TGCGCCAGCAGCCAAGATTCACCCGACAGGGGGCTCTCCTACAATGAGCAGTTCTTC CASSQDSPDRGLSYNEQFF
14 TRBJ2-3 TRBD1 NA TRBV29-1 TGCAGCGTCGGACAGGGGGCAAGAGCAGATACGCAGTATTTT CSVGQGARADTQYF
15 TRBJ2-1 TRBD2 NA TRBV4-1 TGCGCCAGCAGCCTAGCGGGAGGGGCCTACAATGAGCAGTTCTTC CASSLAGGAYNEQFF
14 TRBJ2-1 TRBD2 NA TRBV9 TGTGCCAGCAGCGTAGGAGGGACTAGCAATGAGCAGTTCTTC CASSVGGTSNEQFF
15 TRBJ1-5 TRBD1 once TRBV28 TGTGCCAGCAGTTATGCAGGGGGCCAGGGTCAGCCCCAGCATTTT CASSYAGGQGQPQHF
15 TRBJ2-1 NA NA TRBV28 TGTGCCAGCAGTTTATGGTCGAGCTCCTACAATGAGCAGTTCTTC CASSLWSSSYNEQFF
15 TRBJ2-7 NA once TRBV9 TGTGCCAGCAGCTCCCGACTAGAAGCTTTTCGGGAGCAGTACTTC CASSSRLEAFREQYF
14 TRBJ2-2 TRBD2 NA TRBV30 TGTGCCTGGATGTCGCAGGGAGGGACCGGGGAGCTGTTTTTT CAWMSQGGTGELFF
12 TRBJ1-1 TRBD1 NA TRBV3-1/TRBV3-2 TGTGCCAGCAGCCAAGGGACAGGGGTAGCTTTCTTT CASSQGTGVAFF
16 TRBJ2-1 NA NA TRBV5-1 TGCGCCAGCAGCTCCCCGCGGGCTAGCACAGAAGATGAGCAGTTCTTC CASSSPRASTEDEQFF
12 TRBJ2-1 NA NA TRBV14 TGTGCCAGCAGCCAAACTATGGGTGAGCAGTTCTTC CASSQTMGEQFF
15 TRBJ2-1 TRBD2 NA TRBV7-3 TGTGCCAGCAGGCAAAAAGCGGGAGATTACAATGAGCAGTTCTTC CASRQKAGDYNEQFF
14 TRBJ2-1 TRBD1 NA TRBV7-6 TGTGCCAGCAGGCCCTCGACAGGGGTAAATGAGCAGTTCTTC CASRPSTGVNEQFF
16 TRBJ2-3 TRBD2 NA TRBV4-3 TGCGCCAGCAGCCAAGATGGAGGCGGGAGTACAGATACGCAGTATTTT CASSQDGGGSTDTQYF
14 TRBJ1-5 NA NA TRBV12-5 TGTGCTAGTGGTTTGAATCTTGGCAATCAGCCCCAGCATTTT CASGLNLGNQPQHF
16 TRBJ2-7 TRBD2 NA TRBV6-1 TGTGCCAGCAGTGGGTGGACTAGCGGGGGTTCCTACGAGCAGTACTTC CASSGWTSGGSYEQYF
14 TRBJ2-1 TRBD2 few TRBV28 TGTGCCGTCCCCCGCGGGGGAGGGACGAATGAGCAGTTCTTC CAVPRGGGTNEQFF
16 TRBJ2-5 NA few TRBV2 TGTGCCAGCAGTGATATGGACCTTGGGGGGCAAGAGACCCAGTACTTC CASSDMDLGGQETQYF
17 TRBJ2-1 TRBD2 NA TRBV2 TGTGCCAGCAGGGGTTTCGGGCGCGGACTAGCGAGCGATGAGCAGTTCTTC CASRGFGRGLASDEQFF
17 TRBJ2-6 TRBD1 NA TRBV7-2 TGTGCCAGCAGCTTATCCAACAGGGGCTCTGGGGCCAACGTCCTGACTTTC CASSLSNRGSGANVLTF
14 TRBJ2-5 TRBD1 medium-sized TRBV10-3 TGTGCCATCAGTGAGGGGGGACAGAAAGAGACCCAGTACTTC CAISEGGQKETQYF
16 TRBJ1-6 NA NA TRBV3-1/TRBV3-2 TGTGCCAGCAGCCAAGTCTACGGGGGGCTTAATTCACCCCTCCACTTT CASSQVYGGLNSPLHF
14 TRBJ1-5 NA once TRBV5-6 TGTGCCAGCAGCTTAGGGGGGGCGAATCAGCCCCAGCATTTT CASSLGGANQPQHF
12 TRBJ2-7 NA few TRBV12-5 TGTGCTAGTGGTCTAGGGGTTAACGAGCAGTACTTC CASGLGVNEQYF
17 TRBJ2-7 TRBD1 NA TRBV7-8 TGTGCCAGCAGCTTAGGGACAGGGGGCGCTTATGCCTACGAGCAGTACTTC CASSLGTGGAYAYEQYF
13 TRBJ1-1 NA NA TRBV3-1/TRBV3-2 TGTGCCAGCAGCCAGGGCTTGGGCACTGAAGCTTTCTTT CASSQGLGTEAFF
14 TRBJ1-2 NA NA TRBV3-1/TRBV3-2 TGTGCCAGCAGCCATCTAATAGGGGGAGACGGCTACACCTTC CASSHLIGGDGYTF
15 TRBJ2-7 NA NA TRBV7-9 TGTGCCAGCAGTTCTGGGGCAGGGTTGGGCTTTGAGCAGTACTTC CASSSGAGLGFEQYF
16 TRBJ2-5 NA NA TRBV5-4 TGTGCCAGCAGCTCACCCGGGCGGGTAAGCCAAGAGACCCAGTACTTC CASSSPGRVSQETQYF
14 TRBJ2-7 NA NA TRBV10-2 TGCGCCAGCAGCCCACCGGCAGGGCCCTACGAGCAGTACTTC CASSPPAGPYEQYF
15 TRBJ2-5 TRBD1 NA TRBV2 TGTGCCAGCACCAGACAGGGGGCGTTGGGAGAGACCCAGTACTTC CASTRQGALGETQYF
15 TRBJ2-1 NA NA TRBV30 TGTGCCTGGAGTGTTTTGGCGGGGTCCTACAATGAGCAGTTCTTC CAWSVLAGSYNEQFF
18 TRBJ2-3 TRBD1 NA TRBV27 TGTGCCAGCAGTAACTATCTCCTGACAGGGGTAGGCACAGATACGCAGTATTTT CASSNYLLTGVGTDTQYF
15 TRBJ1-5 TRBD1 NA TRBV19 TGTGCCAGTATAGACAGGGGCTACAGTAATCAGCCCCAGCATTTT CASIDRGYSNQPQHF
15 TRBJ2-5 TRBD1 NA TRBV11-3 TGTGCCAGCAGCTTAGGGGGGACAGGGAAGGAGACCCAGTACTTC CASSLGGTGKETQYF
16 TRBJ2-3 TRBD2 NA TRBV19 TGTGCCAGTAGTAGCGGCGGGAGGGCCAGCACAGATACGCAGTATTTT CASSSGGRASTDTQYF
13 TRBJ1-6 NA NA TRBV28 TGTGCCAGCAGTTTCCCAGGGGCGGCACCCCTCCACTTT CASSFPGAAPLHF
15 TRBJ2-3 TRBD2 NA TRBV25-1 TGTGCCAGCATCCCTAGCGGGAGAGGCACAGATACGCAGTATTTT CASIPSGRGTDTQYF